Sequencing of this TCR beta chain was carried out in a study of shared clonotypes between healthy human individuals. Study-level points and caveats: Some clonotypes were shared by all four sorted-subset donors, while others were not shared. The non-shared ones had lower generation probabilities than the shared ones. Represented diversity (both genetic and exposure-history) was limited by the small number of donors. Rarefaction revealed incomplete sorted-subset sequencing despite large depth. Across a handful of donors, naive CD4 shared around 5.4%, naive CD8 more than 3%, memory CD4 2% to 2.5%, memory CD8 0.4%.

About this clone: What it binds is unknown.

TCRdb's table, derived via immunoSEQ multiplex PCR, lists solely in-frame clones and lacks some. In the table there are about 2 million clones, about 95% of which are singletons. CDR1 is SNHLY, CDR2 FYNNEI, per germline. V lost 4 bases and J 1 base, leaving 7 bases between the germline ends. The CDR3 spans 13 residues. Naivety among CD8 cells was defined by CD45RO negativity and positive CCR7 selection, thereby excluding terminally differentiated effector memory CD45RA+ cells. The sequence derives from a man aged 18 to 29 in good health. The source material was naive CD8+ T cells sorted from blood. The chain combines TRBV2 with TRBJ2-5, with D perhaps matching TRBD2 (5 bases). The CDR3 DNA reads TGTGCCAGCAGTGTGCTAGCCCAAGAGACCCAGTACTTC. Amino acids: CASSVLAQETQYF.